This is a list of T cell receptor beta chains from one sample in a study of blood T cells in healthy people across ages. TCRdb processed the 5' RACE reads anew with MiXCR; each CDR3 protein has one entry. The sample contains approximately 800,000 distinct CDR3 sequences, roughly 60% of which appear only once. Source material: blood. The receptors here all came from a man aged 25 to 45 in good health. CDR3s include the opening cysteine and the closing phenylalanine or tryptophan. D genes are given only for firm matches. Only some rows state a clone size, as once, few, many or a class for expanded clones.

V gene	D gene	J gene	clone size	CDR3 protein	CDR3 DNA
TRBV7-7	TRBD2	TRBJ2-5	NA	CASSSSGAEETQYF	TGTGCCAGCAGCTCTAGCGGGGCGGAAGAGACCCAGTACTTC
TRBV5-1	NA	TRBJ2-2	NA	CASSLVSGGRTGELFF	TGCGCCAGCAGCTTGGTCAGCGGAGGGCGGACCGGGGAGCTGTTTTTT
TRBV6-1	TRBD1	TRBJ2-2	NA	CASSEGTGGAGELFF	TGTGCCAGCAGTGAAGGGACAGGGGGCGCCGGGGAGCTGTTTTTT
TRBV9	TRBD1	TRBJ2-6	NA	CASSVSGQSSSGANVLTF	TGTGCCAGCAGCGTATCGGGACAGTCCTCCTCTGGGGCCAACGTCCTGACTTTC
TRBV3-1	TRBD1	TRBJ1-1	NA	CASSTWQGAIAFF	TGTGCCAGCAGCACGTGGCAGGGGGCTATAGCTTTCTTT
TRBV7-6	NA	TRBJ1-5	NA	CASSSGTGQYQPQHF	TGTGCCAGCAGCTCAGGAACAGGGCAGTATCAGCCCCAGCATTTT
TRBV9	NA	TRBJ2-7	NA	CASSEGHRGYEQYF	TGTGCCAGCAGCGAGGGGCACCGGGGCTACGAGCAGTACTTC
TRBV7-2	TRBD2	TRBJ2-4	few	CASSSAGTSHIQYF	TGTGCCAGCAGCTCCGCCGGGACTAGTCACATTCAGTACTTC
TRBV7-8	TRBD2	TRBJ2-1	NA	CASSRRVAGALSSYNEQFF	TGTGCCAGCAGCCGACGAGTAGCGGGGGCACTTAGCTCCTACAATGAGCAGTTCTTC
TRBV7-9	NA	TRBJ2-1	many	CASSPDNEQFF	TGTGCCAGCAGCCCCGATAATGAGCAGTTCTTC
TRBV4-3	NA	TRBJ2-2	few	CASSQEWGQFTGELFF	TGCGCCAGCAGCCAAGAATGGGGGCAATTCACCGGGGAGCTGTTTTTT
TRBV20-1	NA	TRBJ2-1	once	CSADSPGLENYNEQFF	TGCAGTGCTGACTCTCCGGGACTCGAAAACTACAATGAGCAGTTCTTC
TRBV12-3/TRBV12-4	NA	TRBJ1-1	NA	CASSFTGNTEAFF	TGTGCCAGCAGTTTTACCGGGAACACTGAAGCTTTCTTT
TRBV3-1	NA	TRBJ2-1	NA	CASSLFRAEQFF	TGTGCCAGCAGCCTTTTTCGGGCAGAGCAGTTCTTC
TRBV7-2	NA	TRBJ1-3	NA	CASSLMGSTAGNTIYF	TGTGCCAGCAGCTTAATGGGTTCGACAGCTGGAAACACCATATATTTT
TRBV4-3	NA	TRBJ2-1	few	CASSQGERQPVFNEQFF	TGCGCCAGCAGCCAAGGGGAAAGACAGCCGGTTTTTAATGAGCAGTTCTTC
TRBV27	TRBD1	TRBJ1-1	NA	CASSLSGGFWGAMNTEAFF	TGTGCCAGCAGTTTATCAGGGGGCTTCTGGGGGGCTATGAACACTGAAGCTTTCTTT
TRBV6-2/TRBV6-3	NA	TRBJ2-7	NA	CASSYSASGVDEQYF	TGTGCCAGCAGTTACTCGGCCTCTGGAGTCGACGAGCAGTACTTC
TRBV4-2	TRBD2	TRBJ2-3	many	CASSQGTGTSGDTQYF	TGTGCCAGCAGCCAGGGAACCGGGACTAGCGGAGATACGCAGTATTTT
TRBV7-9	NA	TRBJ1-1	NA	CASIGPEAFF	TGTGCCAGCATCGGGCCTGAAGCTTTCTTT
TRBV27	TRBD1	TRBJ2-1	NA	CASSLGQGVSYNEQFF	TGTGCCAGCAGTTTAGGGCAGGGGGTCTCCTACAATGAGCAGTTCTTC
TRBV20-1	NA	TRBJ2-7	NA	CSQRGGSSYEQYF	TGCAGTCAGAGGGGGGGGAGCTCCTACGAGCAGTACTTC
TRBV9	TRBD2	TRBJ2-3	NA	CASSARAGGTSRTDTQYF	TGTGCCAGCAGCGCTAGGGCGGGGGGAACATCTCGCACAGATACGCAGTATTTT
TRBV4-1	TRBD2	TRBJ2-7	NA	CASSQDRGGTYEQYF	TGCGCCAGCAGCCAAGATCGGGGGGGGACCTACGAGCAGTACTTC
TRBV12-3/TRBV12-4	NA	TRBJ1-4	NA	CASSIQGGDEKLFF	TGTGCCAGCAGTATTCAGGGAGGAGATGAAAAACTGTTTTTT
TRBV9	TRBD1	TRBJ1-1	NA	CASSVQGAYTEAFF	TGTGCCAGCAGCGTGCAGGGGGCGTACACTGAAGCTTTCTTT
TRBV13	TRBD1	TRBJ2-7	NA	CASRQNVRDRTGEQYF	TGTGCCAGCAGACAAAACGTCCGGGACAGGACGGGCGAGCAGTACTTC
TRBV28	NA	TRBJ2-7	NA	CASSQGSPHEQYF	TGTGCCAGCAGTCAGGGGTCCCCCCACGAGCAGTACTTC